This TCR beta chain comes out of a study of cytomegalovirus exposure and HLA in healthy donors (dated by TCRdb to 2016 to 2017). Regarding the study in general: An earlier analysis of approximately 640 of the donors reported more than 250 Gb of sequence data and some 100 million unique TCR beta sequences from some 180 million T cells. Typing coverage differed by locus: A, B, C, DRB1 and DQB1 were typed in about 620-640 donors, DQA1 in 500 to 550, DPA1 in nearly 610, and DPB1 in 472. Of the roughly 400 genotyped donors, approximately 82% fell in the genetic ancestry cluster associated with self-reported Caucasian donors. In a later genetic analysis, genome-wide SNP genotypes for about three fifths of the roughly 670 donors were used, and that subset was treated as a discovery cohort. Every repertoire in the discovery cohort had been generated on one and the same sequencing platform. A later analysis re-analyzed previously published TCR beta repertoires from 600 to 850 donors and added high-resolution HLA genotyping to study TCR occurrence patterns. The study was designed to test whether signatures of past pathogen exposure could be identified by cataloging public T cell receptors. Rather than drawing on any new phenotypic data, the later analysis identified candidate immune exposures from TCR beta sequences and the way those sequences occurred across donors. HLA typing covered class I and class II loci at four-digit resolution. The study combined high-throughput TCR immunosequencing, statistical association of individual TCRs with disease status, and machine learning to predict cytomegalovirus infection status. Because of strong linkage in the cohort, a few DR-DQ haplotypes were treated as single units for association and clustering. Across under 500 genotyped donors of the cohort, an average of roughly 250,000 unique TCR beta nucleotide sequences per donor were sequenced, and roughly 17% of those sequences were non-productive. Alongside the repertoire data, information on donor age, sex, ethnicity and CMV serostatus was compiled. The study used immunosequencing to profile the T cell repertoires of under 700 subjects and linked those repertoires to cytomegalovirus serostatus. An earlier analysis of roughly 580 of the donors used high-throughput TCR beta sequencing to judge whether each TCR beta V gene segment behaved as functional or pseudogenic. Roughly 300 gigabases of sequencing data and around 85 million unique TCR sequences made up an early release that covered several hundred HLA-typed donors. Along with the approximately 700-subject first cohort, a separate validation cohort of 120 different subjects was used. The full study reports these points: Only TCR beta chains were sequenced in this cohort, and the absence of alpha or paired-chain data limited detectable features. A cluster of highly shared sequence variants was judged likely to represent a technical artifact of the sequencing pipeline. When HLA alleles, especially DR and DQ, strongly co-occurred, attributing TCR associations to individual alleles was difficult. Correlated functional status among segregating V segments might be attributable to linkage disequilibrium, but an unknown experimental factor could not be ruled out. Because counts were too low, roughly 16 rarely observed V segments, including chromosome 9 orphons, were excluded from the earlier analysis of 587 of the donors. V-gene and J-gene trimming of TCR beta chains was associated with a missense DCLRE1C variant in a later genetic analysis, and the association was replicated in an independent cohort. A later genetic analysis reported fewer N-insertions in productive TCRs among donors in an Asian-associated ancestry cluster than the roughly 640-donor mean. Specific HLA alleles were associated with 15,000 to 20,000 TCR beta sequences at a false discovery rate of 0.05 in a later analysis. In a later analysis, HLA-associated TCR beta chains were found to be more clonally expanded and to have lower generation probabilities than equally common non-associated chains. A further reported finding was that TCR beta sequences accurately predicted the HLA-A and HLA-B alleles for most subjects in the first cohort. According to a later analysis, parvovirus B19, influenza, CMV and Epstein-Barr virus appeared linked to several top co-occurrence clusters. While some public TCRs were present in many individuals, most TCR sequences turned up only very rarely across donors. A later analysis found that TCR association rates varied across HLA loci, with DRB1 alleles showing the most associated TCRs and HLA-C alleles the fewest. Some IMGT-functional V segments, including TRBV6-2 and TRBV6-3, could not be distinguished by the 87-base-pair reads and were therefore excluded. A few of the identified cytomegalovirus-associated TCR beta chains were confirmed in vitro to be specific for cytomegalovirus antigens. Sequencing depth was assumed to be roughly uniform across donors in the presence/absence analyses, though that assumption may not hold. For the cohort, immune exposure information was limited to CMV serostatus. According to a later analysis, most CMV-associated TCR beta chains appeared to be HLA-restricted, and the HLA associations seemed to be driven largely by CMV exposure. It was suggested by the authors that the approach could potentially be generalized to other disease states and immunological phenotypes. In an earlier analysis of 587 of the donors, most TCR beta V segments appeared in productive rearrangements about 90% or about 30% of the time, broadly matching IMGT annotations. The classifier was reported to diagnose cytomegalovirus status with high specificity and sensitivity in both the original and validation cohorts. Because HLA typing was unavailable for some donors at each locus, only the typed subset was used in association tests. The study gave a list of 150 to 200 TCR beta chains associated with cytomegalovirus.

The germline V gene encodes CDR1 LGHNA and CDR2 YNFKEQ. The cysteine opens and the phenylalanine closes a CDR3 of 19 amino acids. Only the CDR3 portion is preserved as DNA: 57 bases, with reading frame beginning at the first base. Relative to germline, V is 0 bases shorter and J is 1 base shorter, with 16 bases between their ends. Library construction relied on the immunoSEQ multiplex PCR assay. A mixture of 60 forward primers for TCR Vbeta segments and 13 reverse primers for TCR Jbeta segments was used in the multiplex PCR. The CDR3 region of rearranged TCR beta genes was amplified from genomic DNA by a multiplex PCR assay. The Illumina HiSeq System was used to sequence the amplified TCR beta libraries as 87-base-pair reads. The original pipeline was this. A later analysis tallied 75 million to 95 million unique TCR beta chains across the roughly 610 repertoires, and approximately 12 million of those chains were shared by two or more donors. To remove PCR and sequencing errors, raw reads were error-corrected and collapsed into unique sequences using a nearest-neighbor algorithm that merged closely related sequences. Alignment of CDR3 sequences to IMGT reference sequences was used to assign V, D and J gene segments. Each retained sequence needed at least a six-nucleotide match to both a V gene segment and a J gene segment. A rearrangement counted as productive if the CDR3 had no stop codons and remained in frame with V and J, and every other rearrangement counted as non-productive. CDR3 was defined according to IMGT convention as the region running from the second conserved V-encoded cysteine to the conserved J-encoded phenylalanine. The earlier analysis of 450 to 750 of the donors excluded any sequence lacking an unambiguous match to a single V gene segment. In an earlier analysis of 450 to 700 of the donors, V segments were called functional above 56.7% productive rearrangements and were called segregating when the between-donor standard deviation exceeded 5%. To diagnose cytomegalovirus status from the catalog of TCR beta chain sequences, a statistical classification framework was built. In a later analysis, V and J genes were assigned by comparing TCR nucleotide sequences against IMGT/GENE-DB human TR gene sequences. Using the TCRdist pipeline, a later analysis assigned CDR3 sequences along with most-parsimonious VDJ recombination scenarios. In a later analysis, every TCR beta chain was defined by the combination of its CDR3 amino acid sequence and its V-gene family, and reads without a unique V-gene family were dropped. As a way to deal with suspected cross-contamination and a sequencing artifact, a later analysis dropped nearly 600 nucleotide sequences that were highly shared and had low generation probability. For each public chain, a later analysis derived a clonal expansion index from normalized ranks of inferred template counts within each repertoire. A later analysis computed generation probabilities with a VDJ recombination model fitted to out-of-frame rearrangements, and checked the results against IGoR. A later analysis scored TCR-TCR, TCR-HLA and TCR-CMV co-occurrence with hypergeometric tests, applying a repertoire-size bias correction to TCR pairs. To estimate false discovery rates, a later analysis permuted the HLA or CMV assignments 20 times. In a later analysis, co-occurring TCRs were grouped using DBSCAN, with TCRdist sequence similarity added in when clustering inside HLA-allele-positive subsets. Repertoires with fewer than 30,000 or more than 120,000 public chains were left out of co-occurrence clustering, as were five repertoires with anomalous nucleotide sharing. TCRdb retrieved this table from immuneACCESS and kept in-frame rearrangements only. Not all clones are present; in checked studies, unresolved V genes account for under half, and no reason is known for the remainder. V, J and clone size were drawn from that table, and D and trimming were deduced from the DNA. The sample has 150,000 to 200,000 clones on record, 80% to 90% of them singletons. The top ten clonotypes cover around 5% of the sample.

To note about this clone: Its antigen has not been determined. Base qualities are not provided; no much larger clone lies one nucleotide away.

In total, 500 to 700 healthy bone marrow donors made up the cohort. All cohort members were sampled while nominally healthy, although unrecorded immune exposures were likely present. The donor tested CMV seropositive, placing the donor among the 289 seropositive members of the cohort. Each donor provided a peripheral blood sample, and peripheral blood mononuclear cells were used for TCR beta sequencing. Genomic DNA extraction from the blood cell samples was performed with the Qiagen DNeasy Blood Extraction Kit. The chain is assembled from TRBV4-2 and TRBJ1-6; the D gene identity is not certain. The clonotype comes from a girl aged 5-17 years in good health and CMV-seropositive. Material: PBMCs. The nucleotide sequence reads TGTGCCAGCAGCCAAGATTTCGCGGCTCTAATGTCCTATAATTCACCCCTCCACTTT. Translated, it reads CASSQDFAALMSYNSPLHF.